A single sample is the source of the 22 T cell receptor beta chains below, sequenced in a study of T cell changes during pregnancy in multiple sclerosis. Clones were sequenced by immunoSEQ multiplex PCR, and TCRdb holds only the in-frame ones, with some missing. The sample carries roughly 77,000 clones, roughly 92% recorded once. Sequences were derived from peripheral blood, sampled in the second trimester of pregnancy. Receptor source: a female donor with multiple sclerosis, enrolled in a pregnancy study.

This rearrangement joins TRBV28 to TRBJ2-1; tentatively, D is TRBD2 (7 bases). The CDR3 has 18 residues. Per the germline V gene, CDR1 is MDHEN and CDR2 is SYDVKM. The V and J ends lost 1 base and 3 bases respectively, with 19 bases between them. CDR3 DNA: TGTGCCAGCAGTTTATTTGGAGGTGGGGGGGCCCACTACAATGAGCAGTTCTTC. As protein: CASSLFGGGGAHYNEQFF.

This chain joins TRBV4-1 and TRBJ1-1, with D hard to call. CDR1 and CDR2 from the germline V gene are MGHRA and YSYEKL. The CDR3 runs 14 residues. Trimming removed 4 bases from V and 2 bases from J, with 11 bases in between. The CDR3 nucleotides read TGCGCCAGCAGCCCCCTAGAAATCAACACTGAAGCTTTCTTT. Translated: CASSPLEINTEAFF.

The chain employs TRBV6-5 and TRBJ2-3, with 9 bases that match TRBD1. Germline V gives CDR1 MNHEY, CDR2 SVGAGI. V was clipped by 6 bases and J by 3 bases; unmatched bases: 4. The CDR3 runs 14 residues. Here the CDR3 DNA reads TGTGCCAGCAGCGGGACAGGGCGAACAGATACGCAGTATTTT. Translation: CASSGTGRTDTQYF.

CDR3 protein: CASSPGREQYF. The CDR3 DNA reads as TGTGCCAGCAGCCCAGGGCGCGAGCAGTACTTC. The chain has TRBV9 and TRBJ2-7, with D maybe TRBD1 (5 bases). V was trimmed by 4 bases and J by 6 bases, leaving 8 bases between them. The CDR3 is made up of 11 amino acids. CDR1 and CDR2 (germline): SGDLS, YYNGEE.

The chain links TRBV11-3 to TRBJ1-2; TRBD1 agrees at 8 bases. Germline assignment: CDR1 SGHNT and CDR2 YENEEA. The CDR3 has 15 amino acids. J lost 2 bases, V lost 5 bases, and 7 bases had no gene match. The CDR3 here is CASSPGTGGNYGYTF. The CDR3 DNA reads as TGTGCCAGCAGCCCCGGGACAGGCGGAAACTATGGCTACACCTTC.

The chain is built from TRBV30 and TRBJ2-1, with unresolved D. Trimming took 4 bases from V and 4 from J, leaving 11 bases between them. The germline gives CDR1 GTSNPN, CDR2 SVGIG (reference sequence). The CDR3 extends over 13 amino acids. The CDR3 loop is CAWTSTLYNEQFF. In DNA, the CDR3 is TGTGCCTGGACCAGTACCTTATACAATGAGCAGTTCTTC.

This chain links TRBV28 with TRBJ2-7; D ambiguous. V was clipped by 2 bases and J by 2 bases, with 10 bases between them. Germline V gives CDR1 MDHEN, CDR2 SYDVKM. The CDR3 loop spans 14 amino acids. This CDR3 is CASSLPTPTYEQYF. The CDR3 bases are TGTGCCAGCAGTTTACCGACACCTACCTACGAGCAGTACTTC.

The chain uses TRBV5-4 and TRBJ2-1, with TRBD2 as a possible D gene (5 bases). V lost 3 bases and J 9 bases, leaving 13 bases between the germline ends. CDR3 length equals 13 residues. CDR1 and CDR2 (germline): SGHNT, YYREEE (reference sequence). The CDR3 DNA is TGTGCCAGCAGCTCGGACTCGTCCGGTGAGCAGTTCTTC. Translating it yields CASSSDSSGEQFF.

Only one count was recorded for this clone. The V and J genes are TRBV7-2 and TRBJ2-1, with 9 bases lining up with TRBD2. CDR3 length: 19 amino acids. Germline-derived CDR1 and CDR2 are SGHTA and FQGNSA. The junction had 13 bases not matched to a gene; V was cut back by 2 bases and J by 2 bases. The CDR3 DNA sequence: TGTGCCAGCAGCTTATATTGGAGTGCTAGCGGGATCACCTACAATGAGCAGTTCTTC. Translated, it gives CASSLYWSASGITYNEQFF.

This chain joins TRBV5-4 and TRBJ1-4; D possibly corresponds to TRBD1 (6 bases). Germline V gene lookup returns CDR1 SGHNT and CDR2 YYREEE (reference sequence). This CDR3 spans 14 amino acids. The germline V and J ends were trimmed by 2 bases and 6 bases, with 11 bases remaining between them. The CDR3 sequence: CASSLGTLDEKLFF. For the CDR3, the DNA is TGTGCCAGCAGCTTAGGGACACTGGATGAAAAACTGTTTTTT. The whole variable domain, filled in from reference TRBV5-4 and TRBJ1-4, reads ETGVTQSPTHLIKTRGQQVTLRCSSQSGHNTVSWYQQALGQGPQFIFQYYREEENGRGNFPPRFSGLQFPNYSSELNVNALELDDSALYLCASSLGTLDEKLFFGSGTQLSVL.

This chain connects TRBV9 to TRBJ1-1; perhaps TRBD1 as D (5 bases). Trimming left V 3 bases short and J 0 bases short, with 9 bases between. Germline CDR1 and CDR2: SGDLS and YYNGEE. CDR3 size: 14 residues. The CDR3 protein is CASSAGLMNTEAFF. The CDR3 coding sequence is TGTGCCAGCAGCGCGGGACTGATGAACACTGAAGCTTTCTTT.

The V gene is TRBV6-1, the J gene TRBJ1-6; maybe TRBD1 (5 bases). From germline, CDR1 is MNHNS and CDR2 SASEGT. The CDR3 consists of 14 residues. V lost 10 bases to trimming and J lost 6 bases, with 16 bases between them. In nucleotides, the CDR3 is TGTGCCACCAAACCGGGACTGACTAATTCACCCCTCCACTTT. Protein sequence: CATKPGLTNSPLHF.

V is TRBV28 and J is TRBJ2-7, with a possible D match to TRBD1 (6 bases). V was shortened by 5 bases and J by 4 bases, with 15 bases between the two germline ends. The germline gives CDR1 MDHEN, CDR2 SYDVKM. The CDR3 is 14 residues long. CDR3 amino acids: CASSPTGQIYEQYF. The CDR3 nucleotides are TGTGCCAGCAGTCCTACCGGACAGATATACGAGCAGTACTTC.

The chain couples TRBV19 to TRBJ1-5; maybe TRBD1 (5 bases). The V end was cut by 5 bases, the J end by 0 bases, with 17 bases between. In germline, CDR1 is LNHDA, CDR2 SQIVND (reference sequence). This CDR3 is 17 amino acids long. CDR3 residues: CASSPNPPGGSNQPQHF. CDR3 DNA sequence: TGTGCCAGTAGTCCAAACCCTCCGGGGGGTAGCAATCAGCCCCAGCATTTT.

This chain joins TRBV2 and TRBJ2-2; D not resolved. In germline, CDR1 is SNHLY, CDR2 FYNNEI. Between the trimmed V and J ends, which lost 7 bases and 1 base, there was a span of 10 bases. The CDR3 extends over 14 amino acids. CDR3 nucleotide sequence: TGTGCCAGCACTACGAACAGGAACACCGGGGAGCTGTTTTTT. Amino acid sequence: CASTTNRNTGELFF.

This chain uses TRBV11-3 with TRBJ2-7; D call uncertain. The CDR3 loop spans 14 amino acids. Germline lookup yields CDR1 SGHNT and CDR2 YENEEA. With 1 base removed from V and 0 bases from J, the gap between germline ends came to 7 bases. CDR3 protein: CASSLGQSSYEQYF. CDR3 sequence (DNA): TGTGCCAGCAGCTTAGGGCAGTCCTCCTACGAGCAGTACTTC.

V usage is TRBV19 and J usage is TRBJ2-7; TRBD1 aligns across 9 bases. The V and J ends lost 10 bases and 4 bases, in that order; junction bases with no gene match: 5. The CDR3 extends over 12 amino acids. From germline, CDR1 is LNHDA and CDR2 SQIVND (reference sequence). The CDR3 DNA is TGTGCCACGGGACAGGGCAATTACGAGCAGTACTTC. Its translation is CATGQGNYEQYF.

The rearrangement uses TRBV27 and TRBJ2-5; 10 bases agree with TRBD1. V lost 5 bases, J lost 1 base, and 13 bases stayed unmatched. The CDR3 is 18 residues long. Per germline, CDR1 MNHEY and CDR2 SMNVEV (reference sequence). CDR3 in DNA: TGTGCCAGCAGTCATAAATCCCGGGACAGGGGATTCCAAGAGACCCAGTACTTC. It specifies CASSHKSRDRGFQETQYF.

This chain links TRBV4-2 with TRBJ2-6; 7 bases are shared with TRBD2. V dropped 1 base and J dropped 0; count of bases not matched to a gene: 9. Germline CDR1 is LGHNA and CDR2 is YNFKEQ. The CDR3 loop spans 19 amino acids. The CDR3 protein is CASSQVMVAGPSGANVLTF. The DNA of the CDR3 is TGTGCCAGCAGCCAAGTAATGGTAGCGGGTCCCTCTGGGGCCAACGTCCTGACTTTC.

The J gene is TRBJ2-1, the V gene TRBV5-1; 7 positions agree with TRBD1. Germline V gene lookup returns CDR1 SGHRS and CDR2 YFSETQ. The CDR3 length is 16 residues. J gave up 5 bases and V 2 bases, and 10 bases lay outside the gene matches. The CDR3 region is CASSFLGGAYDNEQFF. The CDR3 DNA follows: TGCGCCAGCAGCTTTTTAGGGGGCGCATACGACAATGAGCAGTTCTTC. Full variable domain (outside the CDR3, taken from reference TRBV5-1 and TRBJ2-1): KAGVTQTPRYLIKTRGQQVTLSCSPISGHRSVSWYQQTPGQGLQFLFEYFSETQRNKGNFPGRFSGRQFSNSRSEMNVSTLELGDSALYLCASSFLGGAYDNEQFFGPGTRLTVL.

The V and J genes are TRBV7-8 and TRBJ2-2, with a possible D match to TRBD2 (6 bases). Germline CDR1 is SGHVS and CDR2 is FQNEAQ. CDR3 length: 16 residues. Trimming stripped 6 bases from V and 4 bases from J, with 18 bases between. The CDR3 DNA reads TGTGCCAGCAGAGCCCGTGGGCGGGGCCCCACCGGGGAGCTGTTTTTT. It translates to CASRARGRGPTGELFF.

V usage is TRBV25-1 and J usage is TRBJ2-1, with TRBD1 matching 7 bases. J was trimmed by 7 bases and V by 4 bases; bases with no gene match: 7. There are 14 residues in the CDR3. Germline V gives CDR1 MGHDK, CDR2 SYGVNS. The CDR3 DNA is TGTGCCAGCAGTGGGCGGACACAGGGGAATGAGCAGTTCTTC. Translated, it gives CASSGRTQGNEQFF.